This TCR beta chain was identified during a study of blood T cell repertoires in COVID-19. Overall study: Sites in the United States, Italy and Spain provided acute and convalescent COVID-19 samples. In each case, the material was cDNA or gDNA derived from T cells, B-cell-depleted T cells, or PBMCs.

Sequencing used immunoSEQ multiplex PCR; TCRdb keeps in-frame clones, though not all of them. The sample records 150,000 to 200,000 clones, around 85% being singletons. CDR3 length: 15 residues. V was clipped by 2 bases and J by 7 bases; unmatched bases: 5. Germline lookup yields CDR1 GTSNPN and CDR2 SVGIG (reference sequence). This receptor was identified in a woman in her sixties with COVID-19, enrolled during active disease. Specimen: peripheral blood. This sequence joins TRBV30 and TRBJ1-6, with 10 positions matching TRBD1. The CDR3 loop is CAWSIGQGGNSPLHF. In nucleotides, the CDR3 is TGTGCCTGGAGTATCGGACAGGGGGGGAATTCACCCCTCCACTTT.